One sample yielded the 25 T cell receptor beta chains listed below, sequenced in a study of brain T cells in children with intractable seizures. Profiling relied on immunoSEQ multiplex PCR, and the TCRdb table lists in-frame clones only, not all of them. The sample records 300,000 to 400,000 clones, 85% to 95% being singletons. Regarding time point: blood from clinic visit 5 months post-surgery; TSC patient then seizure free. This sample comprised peripheral blood, obtained more than 4 months after surgery. These receptors were taken from a boy less than two years old with tuberous sclerosis and intractable seizures.

This clone was observed a single time. V gene TRBV4-1 combines with J gene TRBJ2-1, with 7 nucleotides matching TRBD1. Germline V gene sequence: CDR1 MGHRA, CDR2 YSYEKL. V lost 4 bases to trimming and J lost 8 bases; unmatched junction nucleotides: 14. This CDR3 spans 16 amino acids. The CDR3 bases are TGCGCCAGCAGCCCTTCAGCCTCGACAGGGACGGATGAGCAGTTCTTC. Its translation is CASSPSASTGTDEQFF.

The gene calls are TRBV10-3 and TRBJ2-7; D unclear. V was clipped by 5 bases and J by 6 bases, with 20 bases between them. Germline CDR1 reads ENHRY; CDR2 reads SYGVKD. This CDR3 has 15 residues. This CDR3 is CAISFRESLSAEQYF. The CDR3 DNA is TGTGCCATCAGTTTTAGGGAATCCCTTTCTGCCGAGCAGTACTTC.

This chain connects TRBV30 to TRBJ2-1, with 7 bases that match TRBD2. The CDR3 is 15 amino acids. The trim removed 0 bases at V and 4 bases at J, leaving 6 bases unmatched. The V gene's germline CDR1 is GTSNPN and CDR2 SVGIG (reference sequence). The CDR3 here is CAWSVELAPYNEQFF. CDR3 nucleotide sequence: TGTGCCTGGAGTGTCGAACTAGCGCCGTACAATGAGCAGTTCTTC. The full variable domain, in which reference TRBV30 and TRBJ2-1 provide the parts outside the CDR3, is SQTIHQWPATLVQPVGSPLSLECTVEGTSNPNLYWYRQAAGRGLQLLFYSVGIGQISSEVPQNLSASRPQDRQFILSSKKLLLSDSGFYLCAWSVELAPYNEQFFGPGTRLTVL.

The genes are TRBV9 and TRBJ1-2, with D possibly matching TRBD1 (5 bases). The CDR3 has 17 amino acids. Germline loops: CDR1 SGDLS, CDR2 YYNGEE. The V and J ends lost 0 bases and 4 bases respectively, with 19 bases between them. CDR3 bases: TGTGCCAGCAGCGTAGACGAAACCCCGGGGGTCCGCTATGGCTACACCTTC. It yields the protein CASSVDETPGVRYGYTF.

The CDR3, as DNA: TGTGCCAGCAGAGACGGGACTAGCGGGCTCCACCAAGAGACCCAGTACTTC. It encodes CASRDGTSGLHQETQYF. The chain links TRBV2 to TRBJ2-5; 12 bases are shared with TRBD2. Per germline, CDR1 SNHLY and CDR2 FYNNEI. This CDR3 spans 17 amino acids. Germline trimming cut 6 bases from V and 0 bases from J; bases unmatched to any gene: 8.

The genes are TRBV4-2 and TRBJ1-6; tentatively, D is TRBD1 (5 bases). V was clipped by 5 bases and J by 6 bases, with 20 bases between them. The CDR3 consists of 17 residues. Germline assignment: CDR1 LGHNA and CDR2 YNFKEQ. The CDR3 bases are TGTGCCAGCAGCAAATTACCAGGGCGCGCTCCTAATTCACCCCTCCACTTT. Translating gives CASSKLPGRAPNSPLHF.

The chain uses TRBV19 and TRBJ1-2; D is undetermined. CDR1 and CDR2 from the germline V gene are LNHDA and SQIVND (reference sequence). V lost 7 bases, J lost 5 bases, and 14 bases lay in between. CDR3 size: 13 residues. As DNA, the CDR3 is TGTGCCAGTACCAACGAGGGCAGATATGGCTACACCTTC. This sequence encodes CASTNEGRYGYTF.

The rearrangement links TRBV21-1 to TRBJ1-2; the table's D gene call, TRBD1, was not cross checked with the DNA. TRBV21-1 represents a pseudogene. The CDR3 has 17 amino acids. The CDR3 reads CASIRPLDRGRVYGYTF. CDR3 DNA sequence: TGTGCCAGCATCCGGCCCCTGGACAGGGGGCGTGTCTATGGCTACACCTTC.

This chain uses TRBV9 with TRBJ1-2, with unresolved D. There are 14 residues in the CDR3. The germline CDR1 and CDR2 sequences are SGDLS and YYNGEE. The ends were cut back, 0 bases at V and 2 bases at J, with 8 bases in the middle. This CDR3 is CASSVDTANYGYTF. The CDR3 DNA reads TGTGCCAGCAGCGTAGATACAGCAAACTATGGCTACACCTTC. Filled out from reference TRBV9 and TRBJ1-2, the complete variable domain reads DSGVTQTPKHLITATGQRVTLRCSPRSGDLSVYWYQQSLDQGLQFLIQYYNGEERAKGNILERFSAQQFPDLHSELNLSSLELGDSALYFCASSVDTANYGYTFGSGTRLTVV.

J is TRBJ2-2 and V is TRBV7-2, with 7 positions matching TRBD1. V lost 3 bases, J lost 1 base, and 2 bases stayed unmatched. This CDR3 has 15 amino acids. CDR1 and CDR2 from the germline V gene are SGHTA and FQGNSA. CDR3 bases: TGTGCCAGCAGCTTCAGGGGGAAGAACACCGGGGAGCTGTTTTTT. This codes for CASSFRGKNTGELFF. The full variable domain, with the rest looked up from reference TRBV7-2 and TRBJ2-2, is GAGVSQSPSNKVTEKGKDVELRCDPISGHTALYWYRQSLGQGLEFLIYFQGNSAPDKSGLPSDRFSAERTGGSVSTLTIQRTQQEDSAVYLCASSFRGKNTGELFFGEGSRLTVL.

The chain employs TRBV5-1 and TRBJ2-1; 14 bases are a match to TRBD2. Germline CDR1 is SGHRS and CDR2 is YFSETQ. This CDR3 region has 15 residues. The V segment lost 4 bases and the J segment 8 bases; nucleotides outside the gene matches: 5. CDR3 DNA sequence: TGCGCCAGCAGCCGTGGGACTAGCGGGAGTGATGAGCAGTTCTTC. Its translation: CASSRGTSGSDEQFF.

The chain is built from TRBV19 and TRBJ1-1; no reliable D call. Germline loops: CDR1 LNHDA, CDR2 SQIVND (reference sequence). With 5 bases removed from V and 2 bases from J, the gap between germline ends came to 12 bases. CDR3 size: 14 residues. The CDR3 here is CASSLTGSNTEAFF. The CDR3 region has the DNA TGTGCCAGTAGTTTAACGGGGTCTAACACTGAAGCTTTCTTT.

The chain employs TRBV7-6 and TRBJ2-2; D is ambiguous. Trimming took 5 bases from V and 0 from J, leaving 4 bases between them. Germline V gene data show CDR1 as SGHVS and CDR2 as FNYEAQ. The CDR3 has 13 amino acids. The CDR3, as DNA: TGTGCCAGCAGCGGCGCGAACACCGGGGAGCTGTTTTTT. Encoded protein: CASSGANTGELFF.

The chain has TRBV5-1 and TRBJ1-2; a possible D gene is TRBD1 (6 bases). This CDR3 contains 17 residues. Germline CDR1 is SGHRS and CDR2 is YFSETQ. V lost 0 bases and J 2 bases, leaving 17 bases between the germline ends. The DNA of the CDR3 is TGCGCCAGCAGCTTGGGCAGCCACAGGGCGGGGAACTATGGCTACACCTTC. It is translated as CASSLGSHRAGNYGYTF.

This chain links TRBV6-5 with TRBJ1-1; 10 positions match TRBD1. The CDR3 is 13 amino acids. Germline V lookup: CDR1 MNHEY, CDR2 SVGAGI. V dropped 8 bases and J dropped 4; count of bases not matched to a gene: 4. The CDR3 loop reads CASLRDRGTEAFF. The CDR3, as DNA: TGTGCCAGCCTCCGGGACAGGGGCACTGAAGCTTTCTTT.

This CDR3 is CAWTRDGDNSPLHF. The CDR3, as DNA: TGTGCCTGGACCCGGGACGGGGATAATTCACCCCTCCACTTT. The rearrangement joins TRBV30 to TRBJ1-6, with D perhaps matching TRBD1 (5 bases). CDR1 GTSNPN and CDR2 SVGIG come from the germline V gene (reference sequence). CDR3 length equals 14 residues. V lost 4 bases and J 5 bases, leaving 12 bases between the germline ends.

This chain uses TRBV10-3 with TRBJ1-4, with D perhaps TRBD1 (5 bases). Trimming took 2 bases from V and 2 from J, leaving 6 bases between them. In germline, CDR1 is ENHRY, CDR2 SYGVKD. The CDR3 length is 14 residues. The CDR3 region has the DNA TGTGCCATCAGTGAGGGGGCTACTAATGAAAAACTGTTTTTT. This translates into CAISEGATNEKLFF.

CDR3 coding DNA: TGTGCCAGCAGCCGAGGACAGGGGTCCACTAATGAAAAACTGTTTTTT. Its protein is CASSRGQGSTNEKLFF. J is TRBJ1-4 and V is TRBV11-2, with TRBD1 identical over 9 bases. The CDR3 covers 16 residues. CDR1 is SGHAT and CDR2 is FQNNGV in the germline V gene. V lost 5 bases, J lost 2 bases, and 6 bases stayed unmatched. Based on the CDR3 plus reference TRBV11-2 and TRBJ1-4, the full variable domain is EAGVAQSPRYKIIEKRQSVAFWCNPISGHATLYWYQQILGQGPKLLIQFQNNGVVDDSQLPKDRFSAERLKGVDSTLKIQPAKLEDSAVYLCASSRGQGSTNEKLFFGSGTQLSVL.

The chain uses TRBV11-3 and TRBJ2-6, with D perhaps TRBD2 (5 bases). This CDR3 is built from 16 residues. With 1 base removed from V and 4 bases from J, the gap between germline ends came to 11 bases. Germline-derived CDR1 and CDR2 are SGHNT and YENEEA. The CDR3 protein is CASSLGPGIGANVLTF. The CDR3 DNA sequence: TGTGCCAGCAGCTTAGGTCCGGGGATAGGGGCCAACGTCCTGACTTTC. The variable domain in full, completed from reference TRBV11-3 and TRBJ2-6, reads EAGVVQSPRYKIIEKKQPVAFWCNPISGHNTLYWYLQNLGQGPELLIRYENEEAVDDSQLPKDRFSAERLKGVDSTLKIQPAELGDSAVYLCASSLGPGIGANVLTFGAGSRLTVL.

The genes are TRBV5-1 and TRBJ1-1; D uncertain. From germline, CDR1 is SGHRS and CDR2 YFSETQ. The germline V and J ends were trimmed by 0 bases and 5 bases, with 11 bases remaining between them. CDR3 length equals 14 residues. The DNA for the CDR3 is TGCGCCAGCAGCTTGGCCCCCCTTGGGACTGAAGCTTTCTTT. This gives the protein CASSLAPLGTEAFF.

The V gene is TRBV20-1, the J gene TRBJ2-2; the D is unclear. With 3 bases removed from V and 6 bases from J, the gap between germline ends came to 5 bases. The CDR3 extends over 11 amino acids. The germline V gene has CDR1 DFQATT and CDR2 SNEGSKA (reference sequence). CDR3 nucleotide sequence: TGCAGTGCTAGGTCCCCCGGGGAGCTGTTTTTT. The encoded protein is CSARSPGELFF.

The chain links TRBV27 to TRBJ1-2; TRBD1 matches 8 bases. From germline, CDR1 is MNHEY and CDR2 SMNVEV (reference sequence). This CDR3 is built from 14 residues. J gave up 0 bases and V 6 bases, and 3 bases lay outside the gene matches. DNA for the CDR3: TGTGCCAGCAGCTGGACAGGGACTAACTATGGCTACACCTTC. Translation gives CASSWTGTNYGYTF.

J is TRBJ2-7 and V is TRBV13; D uncertain. The CDR3 is made up of 11 amino acids. Germline-derived CDR1 and CDR2 are PRHDT and FYEKMQ (reference sequence). The V end lost 5 bases, the J end lost 6 bases, and 8 bases lay between the germline ends. The CDR3 here is CASSPRSEQYF. DNA for the CDR3: TGTGCCAGCAGCCCCAGGTCCGAGCAGTACTTC.

This clone was found a few times. V is TRBV5-1 and J is TRBJ1-6, with D hard to call. The CDR3 is 14 residues long. The V gene's germline CDR1 is SGHRS and CDR2 YFSETQ. Between the trimmed V and J ends, which lost 1 base and 6 bases, there was a span of 8 bases. CDR3 DNA: TGCGCCAGCAGCTTGCGACACGCTAATTCACCCCTCCACTTT. Translated, it gives CASSLRHANSPLHF.

The table lists this clone with a few counts. Written as DNA, the CDR3 is TGTGCCAGCAGCCCTGGGGGCTACGAGCAGTACTTC. Amino acids: CASSPGGYEQYF. The chain uses TRBV7-2 and TRBJ2-7; either TRBD1 or TRBD2 may fit D (5 bases each). Germline V gene lookup returns CDR1 SGHTA and CDR2 FQGNSA. With 5 bases removed from V and 3 bases from J, the gap between germline ends came to 8 bases. The CDR3 loop spans 12 amino acids.